The rows below give T cell receptor beta chains drawn from one sample of a study of cytomegalovirus exposure and HLA in healthy donors. Profiling relied on immunoSEQ multiplex PCR, and the TCRdb table lists in-frame clones only, not all of them. The repertoire holds about 120,000 clones, around four fifths seen once, with roughly 6% in the top ten. The sequenced sample consisted of PBMCs. All receptors derive from a man aged 25 to 45 in good health and CMV-seropositive. CDR3s include the opening cysteine and the closing phenylalanine or tryptophan. The order of the fields is J gene, CDR3 length, D gene, clone size, V gene, CDR3 protein, CDR3 DNA. The D gene is left open where the match is weak. Where a row states a size, it is once, few, many or the class of an expanded clone; other rows omit it.

TRBJ1-3,15,TRBD1,-,TRBV11-2,CASSLDGTGENTIYF,TGTGCCAGCAGCTTAGACGGGACAGGGGAAAACACCATATATTTT
TRBJ1-3,18,-,-,TRBV10-1,CASSPGHGFQRARNTIYF,TGCGCCAGCAGCCCGGGACACGGTTTTCAACGCGCCAGAAACACCATATATTTT
TRBJ2-4,18,TRBD1,-,TRBV18,CASSPYRGQGLAKNIQYF,TGTGCCAGCTCACCATACCGGGGACAGGGTCTAGCCAAAAACATTCAGTACTTC
TRBJ2-5,16,TRBD2,-,TRBV7-8,CASSALRLAGGLIQYF,TGTGCCAGCAGCGCCCTCAGACTAGCGGGGGGGCTGATCCAGTACTTC
TRBJ2-3,13,TRBD2,-,TRBV6-5,CASSYARGEAQYF,TGTGCCAGCAGTTACGCCCGGGGGGAGGCGCAGTATTTT
TRBJ1-3,16,TRBD1,once,TRBV28,CASRPDRINPGNTIYF,TGTGCCAGCAGGCCGGACAGGATTAATCCCGGAAACACCATATATTTT
TRBJ1-2,14,TRBD1,once,TRBV2,CASRPGQPYYGYTF,TGTGCCAGCAGACCGGGACAGCCTTACTATGGCTACACCTTC
TRBJ2-5,18,TRBD1,-,TRBV7-8,CASSLALDRGSRRETQYF,TGTGCCAGCAGCTTAGCCCTGGACAGGGGGTCTAGGCGAGAGACCCAGTACTTC
TRBJ1-4,11,-,once,TRBV20-1,CSARLLEKLFF,TGCAGTGCTCGCCTACTTGAAAAACTGTTTTTT
TRBJ1-1,14,TRBD1,-,TRBV27,CASSSGQVATEAFF,TGTGCCAGCAGTTCAGGACAGGTGGCCACTGAAGCTTTCTTT
TRBJ1-2,15,-,-,TRBV10-3,CAISGGRAQQGGYTF,TGTGCCATCAGTGGCGGGAGGGCCCAGCAAGGAGGCTACACCTTC
TRBJ2-7,13,-,few,TRBV7-3,CASSLSPSYEQYF,TGTGCCAGCAGCTTAAGCCCTAGCTACGAGCAGTACTTC
TRBJ2-1,17,TRBD2,-,TRBV18,CASSPPPRAGGSHEQFF,TGTGCCAGCTCACCACCCCCAAGAGCGGGGGGGTCACATGAGCAGTTCTTC
TRBJ1-4,13,-,-,TRBV5-1,CASSGGDEEKLFF,TGCGCCAGCAGCGGAGGCGATGAGGAAAAACTGTTTTTT
TRBJ2-7,14,-,-,TRBV4-1,CASSQDIGQYEQYF,TGCGCCAGCAGCCAAGATATTGGGCAGTACGAGCAGTACTTC
TRBJ2-1,15,TRBD2,-,TRBV6-1,CASSPRTSGSYEQFF,TGTGCCAGCAGTCCGCGGACTAGCGGTTCCTATGAGCAGTTCTTC
TRBJ1-2,12,-,once,TRBV2,CASSDRAYGYTF,TGTGCCAGCAGTGACAGGGCCTATGGCTACACCTTC
TRBJ2-7,14,TRBD2,-,TRBV7-8,CASSLAASGYEQYF,TGTGCCAGCAGCTTAGCGGCTAGCGGGTACGAGCAGTACTTC
TRBJ2-7,12,-,-,TRBV18,CASSGGEDEQYF,TGTGCCAGCAGCGGCGGGGAGGACGAGCAGTACTTC
TRBJ2-3,14,-,-,TRBV2,CASSYRVFTDTQYF,TGTGCCAGCAGTTACAGGGTCTTCACAGATACGCAGTATTTT
TRBJ2-7,16,TRBD1,-,TRBV14,CASSQEPGQKAYEQYF,TGTGCCAGCAGCCAAGAGCCGGGACAGAAAGCCTACGAGCAGTACTTC
TRBJ2-4,15,-,-,TRBV10-3,CAISESSQGKNIQYF,TGTGCCATCAGTGAGTCAAGCCAGGGCAAAAACATTCAGTACTTC
TRBJ2-3,15,TRBD1,-,TRBV10-2,CASSESRGSTDTQYF,TGCGCCAGCAGCGAGTCCAGGGGGAGCACAGATACGCAGTATTTT
TRBJ1-1,18,-,-,TRBV14,CASSRSARGQGGYTEAFF,TGTGCCAGCAGCCGTTCGGCCCGGGGGCAGGGAGGGTATACTGAAGCTTTCTTT
TRBJ2-1,17,-,-,TRBV4-1,CASSQEGSGSVYNEQFF,TGCGCCAGCAGCCAAGAAGGCAGCGGGTCGGTCTACAATGAGCAGTTCTTC
TRBJ2-2,15,-,-,TRBV5-1,CASNSNQINTGELFF,TGCGCCAGCAACTCTAACCAAATCAACACCGGGGAGCTGTTTTTT
TRBJ2-5,13,-,-,TRBV10-1,CASSEALGGTQYF,TGCGCCAGCAGTGAGGCACTCGGGGGGACCCAGTACTTC
TRBJ2-7,14,TRBD1,-,TRBV6-5,CASRPNRGAHEQYF,TGTGCCAGCAGACCCAACAGGGGTGCACACGAGCAGTACTTC
TRBJ2-3,16,-,-,TRBV4-3,CASSLLHRSRTDTQYF,TGCGCCAGCAGCCTCCTTCACAGGTCCCGCACAGATACGCAGTATTTT
TRBJ2-2,15,-,-,TRBV7-2,CASSGGTPNTGELFF,TGTGCCAGCAGCGGCGGGACGCCGAACACCGGGGAGCTGTTTTTT
TRBJ2-3,17,TRBD2,-,TRBV7-2,CASSLEAAGGTGDTQYF,TGTGCCAGCAGCTTAGAGGCGGCGGGGGGAACGGGAGATACGCAGTATTTT
TRBJ1-1,13,-,-,TRBV11-2,CASSLSLGTEAFF,TGTGCCAGCAGCTTAAGTCTCGGCACTGAAGCTTTCTTT
TRBJ2-7,13,-,once,TRBV18,CASSPPLLDEQYF,TGTGCCAGCTCACCGCCCCTTCTAGACGAGCAGTACTTC
TRBJ1-2,11,-,-,TRBV6-4,CARKGDGGYTF,TGTGCCCGTAAGGGGGACGGTGGCTACACCTTC
TRBJ2-3,17,TRBD1,-,TRBV4-3,CASSSELGGAGTDTQYF,TGCGCCAGCAGTAGCGAGTTAGGGGGCGCTGGCACAGATACGCAGTATTTT
TRBJ1-1,13,-,-,TRBV2,CASKGDTHTEAFF,TGTGCCAGCAAAGGGGATACACATACTGAAGCTTTCTTT
TRBJ2-3,15,TRBD2,-,TRBV6-1,CASMPGLAATDTQYF,TGTGCCAGCATGCCGGGACTAGCGGCTACAGATACGCAGTATTTT
TRBJ2-7,13,-,-,TRBV27,CASGYRFAYEQYF,TGTGCCAGCGGCTACAGGTTTGCGTACGAGCAGTACTTC